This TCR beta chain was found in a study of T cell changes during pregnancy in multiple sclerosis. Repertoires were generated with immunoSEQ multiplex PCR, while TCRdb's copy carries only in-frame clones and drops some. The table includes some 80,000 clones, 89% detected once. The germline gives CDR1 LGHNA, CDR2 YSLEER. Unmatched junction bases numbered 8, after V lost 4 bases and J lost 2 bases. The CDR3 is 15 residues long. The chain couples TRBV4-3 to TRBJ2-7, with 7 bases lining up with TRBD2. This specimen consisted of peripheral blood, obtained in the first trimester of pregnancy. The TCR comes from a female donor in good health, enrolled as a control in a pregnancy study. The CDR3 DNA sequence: TGCGCCAGCAGCCCTTCCTCCAGCGGGGCCTACGAGCAGTACTTC. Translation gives CASSPSSSGAYEQYF.